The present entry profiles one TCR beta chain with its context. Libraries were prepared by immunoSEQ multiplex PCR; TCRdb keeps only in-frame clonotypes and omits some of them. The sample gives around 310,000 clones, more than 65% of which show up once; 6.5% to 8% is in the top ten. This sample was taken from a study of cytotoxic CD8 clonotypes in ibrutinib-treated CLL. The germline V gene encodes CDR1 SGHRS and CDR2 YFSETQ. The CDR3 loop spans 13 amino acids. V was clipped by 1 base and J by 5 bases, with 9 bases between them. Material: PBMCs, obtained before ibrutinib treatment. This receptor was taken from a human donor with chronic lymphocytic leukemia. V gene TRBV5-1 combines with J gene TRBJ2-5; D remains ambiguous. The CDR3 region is CASSLLGLETQYF. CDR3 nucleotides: TGCGCCAGCAGCTTGCTGGGTCTGGAGACCCAGTACTTC.